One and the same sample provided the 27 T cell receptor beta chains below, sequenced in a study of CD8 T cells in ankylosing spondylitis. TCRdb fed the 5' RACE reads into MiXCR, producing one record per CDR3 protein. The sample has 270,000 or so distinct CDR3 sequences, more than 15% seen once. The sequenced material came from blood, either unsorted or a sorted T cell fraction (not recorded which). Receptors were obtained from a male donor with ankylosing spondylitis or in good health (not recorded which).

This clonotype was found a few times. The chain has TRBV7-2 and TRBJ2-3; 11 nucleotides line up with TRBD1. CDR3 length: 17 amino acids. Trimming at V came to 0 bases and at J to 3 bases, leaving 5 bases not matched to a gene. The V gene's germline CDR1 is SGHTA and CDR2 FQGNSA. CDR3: CASSLAWTGGLTDTQYF. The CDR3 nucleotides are TGTGCCAGCAGCTTAGCCTGGACAGGGGGCCTGACAGATACGCAGTATTTT.

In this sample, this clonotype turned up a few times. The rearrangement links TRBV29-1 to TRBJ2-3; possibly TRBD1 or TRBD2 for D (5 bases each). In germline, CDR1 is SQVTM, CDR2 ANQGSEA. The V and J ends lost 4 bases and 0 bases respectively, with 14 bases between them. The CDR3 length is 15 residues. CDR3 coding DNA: TGCAGCGTTGCCGGGACGGAGACTAGCACAGATACGCAGTATTTT. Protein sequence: CSVAGTETSTDTQYF.

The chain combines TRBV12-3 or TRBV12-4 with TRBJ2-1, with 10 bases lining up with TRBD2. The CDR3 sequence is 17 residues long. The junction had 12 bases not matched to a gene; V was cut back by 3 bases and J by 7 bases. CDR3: CASSFVPPGTSVNEQFF. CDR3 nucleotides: TGTGCCAGCAGTTTTGTCCCACCCGGGACTAGCGTAAATGAGCAGTTCTTC.

The CDR3 sequence: CASSDLVLRGDNSPLHF. The CDR3 coding sequence is TGTGCCAGCAGTGATCTCGTTCTGAGGGGGGATAATTCACCCCTCCACTTT. The chain joins TRBV27 to TRBJ1-6; D might be TRBD1 (6 bases). CDR3 size: 17 residues. Germline values: CDR1 MNHEY, CDR2 SMNVEV (reference sequence). Trimming pared 5 bases from V and 5 bases from J, leaving 19 bases between.

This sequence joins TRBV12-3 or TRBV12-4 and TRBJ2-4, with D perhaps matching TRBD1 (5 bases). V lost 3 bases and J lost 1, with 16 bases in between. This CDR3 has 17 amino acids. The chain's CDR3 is CASSFDSHRFAKNIQYF. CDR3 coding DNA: TGTGCCAGCAGTTTCGACAGCCACCGGTTTGCCAAAAACATTCAGTACTTC.

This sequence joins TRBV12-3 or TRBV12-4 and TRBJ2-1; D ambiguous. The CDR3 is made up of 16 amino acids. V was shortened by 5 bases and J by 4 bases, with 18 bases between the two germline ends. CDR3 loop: CASSPKLSYPYNEQFF. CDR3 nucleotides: TGTGCCAGCAGTCCGAAACTATCCTACCCTTACAATGAGCAGTTCTTC.

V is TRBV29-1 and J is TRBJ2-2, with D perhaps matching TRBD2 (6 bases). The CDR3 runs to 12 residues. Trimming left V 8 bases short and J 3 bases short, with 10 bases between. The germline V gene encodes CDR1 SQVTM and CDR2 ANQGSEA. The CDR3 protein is CSLRGDTGELFF. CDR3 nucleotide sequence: TGCAGCTTGCGGGGAGACACCGGGGAGCTGTTTTTT.

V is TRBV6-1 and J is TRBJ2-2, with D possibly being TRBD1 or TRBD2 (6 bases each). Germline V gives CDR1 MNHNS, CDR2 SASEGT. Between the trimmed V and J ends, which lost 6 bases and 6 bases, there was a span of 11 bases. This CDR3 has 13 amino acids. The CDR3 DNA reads TGTGCCAGCAGGGAGGGGGGAGCCGGGGAGCTGTTTTTT. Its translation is CASREGGAGELFF.

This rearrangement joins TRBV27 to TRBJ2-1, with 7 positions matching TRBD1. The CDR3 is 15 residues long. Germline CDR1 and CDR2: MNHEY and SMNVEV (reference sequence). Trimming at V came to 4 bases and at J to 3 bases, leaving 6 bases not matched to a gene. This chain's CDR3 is CASSWGQWDYNEQFF. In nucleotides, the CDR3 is TGTGCCAGCAGTTGGGGACAGTGGGACTACAATGAGCAGTTCTTC.

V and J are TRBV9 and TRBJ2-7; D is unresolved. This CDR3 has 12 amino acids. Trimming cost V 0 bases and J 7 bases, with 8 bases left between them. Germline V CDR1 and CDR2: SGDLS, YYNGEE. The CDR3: CASSVGGQEQYF. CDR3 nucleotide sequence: TGTGCCAGCAGCGTAGGCGGTCAAGAGCAGTACTTC.

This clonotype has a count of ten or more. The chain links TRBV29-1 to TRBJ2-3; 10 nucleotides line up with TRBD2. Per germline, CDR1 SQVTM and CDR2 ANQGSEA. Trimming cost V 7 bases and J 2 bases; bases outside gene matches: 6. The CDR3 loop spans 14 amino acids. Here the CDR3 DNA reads TGCAGCGCCGGTGGACTAGCGGTCACAGATACGCAGTATTTT. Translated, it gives CSAGGLAVTDTQYF.

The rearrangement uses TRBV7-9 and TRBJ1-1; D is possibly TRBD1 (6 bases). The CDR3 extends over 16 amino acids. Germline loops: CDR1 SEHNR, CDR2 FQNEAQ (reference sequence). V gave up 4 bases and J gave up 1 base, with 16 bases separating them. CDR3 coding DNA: TGTGCCAGCAGCTATGCTAGGGACACCCCGAACACTGAAGCTTTCTTT. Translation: CASSYARDTPNTEAFF. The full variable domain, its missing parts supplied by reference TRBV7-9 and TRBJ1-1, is DTGVSQNPRHKITKRGQNVTFRCDPISEHNRLYWYRQTLGQGPEFLTYFQNEAQLEKSRLLSDRFSAERPKGSFSTLEIQRTEQGDSAMYLCASSYARDTPNTEAFFGQGTRLTVV.

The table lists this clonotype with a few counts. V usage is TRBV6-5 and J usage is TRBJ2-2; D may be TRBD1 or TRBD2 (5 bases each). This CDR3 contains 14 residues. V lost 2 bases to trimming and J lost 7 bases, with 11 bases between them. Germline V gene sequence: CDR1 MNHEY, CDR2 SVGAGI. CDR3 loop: CASSYTGPGGELFF. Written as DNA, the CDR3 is TGTGCCAGCAGTTACACGGGGCCGGGCGGGGAGCTGTTTTTT.

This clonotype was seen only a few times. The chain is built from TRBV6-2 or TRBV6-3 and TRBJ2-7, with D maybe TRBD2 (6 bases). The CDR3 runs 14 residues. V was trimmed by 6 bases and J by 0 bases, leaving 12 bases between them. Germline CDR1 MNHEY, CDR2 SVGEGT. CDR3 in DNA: TGTGCCAGCAGGGGGAGGACCAGCTCCTACGAGCAGTACTTC. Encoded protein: CASRGRTSSYEQYF.

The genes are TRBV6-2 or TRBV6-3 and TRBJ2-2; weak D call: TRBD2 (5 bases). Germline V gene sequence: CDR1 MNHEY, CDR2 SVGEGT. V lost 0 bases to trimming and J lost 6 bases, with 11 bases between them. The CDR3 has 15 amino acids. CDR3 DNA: TGTGCCAGCAGTTACTCGGAGGTCGTTTCCGGGGAGCTGTTTTTT. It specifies CASSYSEVVSGELFF.

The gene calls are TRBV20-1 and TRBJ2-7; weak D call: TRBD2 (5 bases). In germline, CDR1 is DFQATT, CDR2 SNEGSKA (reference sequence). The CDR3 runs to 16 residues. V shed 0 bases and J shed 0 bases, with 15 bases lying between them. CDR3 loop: CSARDQQAARSYEQYF. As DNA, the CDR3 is TGCAGTGCTAGAGATCAGCAAGCGGCTCGCTCCTACGAGCAGTACTTC.

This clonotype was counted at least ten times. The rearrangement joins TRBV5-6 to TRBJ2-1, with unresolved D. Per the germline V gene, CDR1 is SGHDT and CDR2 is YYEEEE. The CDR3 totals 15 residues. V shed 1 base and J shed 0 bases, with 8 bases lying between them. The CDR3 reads CASSLTVNSYNEQFF. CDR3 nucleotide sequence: TGTGCCAGCAGCTTGACGGTAAACTCCTACAATGAGCAGTTCTTC.

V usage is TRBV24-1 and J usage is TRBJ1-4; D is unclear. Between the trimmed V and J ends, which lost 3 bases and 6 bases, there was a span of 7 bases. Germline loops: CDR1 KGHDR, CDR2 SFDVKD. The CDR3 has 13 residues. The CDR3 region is CATSDPSDEKLFF. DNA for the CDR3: TGTGCCACCAGTGATCCCAGTGATGAAAAACTGTTTTTT.

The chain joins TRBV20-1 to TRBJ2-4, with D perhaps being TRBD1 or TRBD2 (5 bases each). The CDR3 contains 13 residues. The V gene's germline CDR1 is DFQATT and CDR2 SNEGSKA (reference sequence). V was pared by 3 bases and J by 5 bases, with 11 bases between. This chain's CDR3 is CSASGTDENIQYF. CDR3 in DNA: TGCAGTGCTAGTGGGACGGATGAAAACATTCAGTACTTC.

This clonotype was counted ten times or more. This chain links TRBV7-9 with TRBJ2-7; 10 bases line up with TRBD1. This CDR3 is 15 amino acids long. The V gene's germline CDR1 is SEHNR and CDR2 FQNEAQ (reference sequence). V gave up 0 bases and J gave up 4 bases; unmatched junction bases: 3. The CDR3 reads CASSLATGGDYEQYF. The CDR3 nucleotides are TGTGCCAGCAGCTTAGCGACAGGGGGCGATTACGAGCAGTACTTC.

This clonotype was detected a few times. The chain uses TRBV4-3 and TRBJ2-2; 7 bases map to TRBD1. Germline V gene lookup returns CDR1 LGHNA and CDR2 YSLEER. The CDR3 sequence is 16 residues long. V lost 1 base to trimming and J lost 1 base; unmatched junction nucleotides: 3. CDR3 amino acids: CASSQGTGGNTGELFF. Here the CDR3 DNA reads TGCGCCAGCAGCCAAGGGACAGGCGGGAACACCGGGGAGCTGTTTTTT.

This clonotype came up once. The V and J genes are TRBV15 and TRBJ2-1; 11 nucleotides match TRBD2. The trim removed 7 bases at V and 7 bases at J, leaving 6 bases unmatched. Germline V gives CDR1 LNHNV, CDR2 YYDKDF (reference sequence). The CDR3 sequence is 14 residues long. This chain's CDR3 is CATTTSGSFNEQFF. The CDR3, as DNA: TGTGCCACCACAACTAGCGGGAGTTTTAATGAGCAGTTCTTC.

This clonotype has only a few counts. CDR3 sequence: CASSHGTLDYGYTF. Here the CDR3 DNA reads TGTGCCAGCAGCCATGGGACGTTAGACTATGGCTACACCTTC. This chain connects TRBV7-2 to TRBJ1-2; D is possibly TRBD1 (5 bases). The germline V gene has CDR1 SGHTA and CDR2 FQGNSA. The length of the CDR3 is 14 residues. The ends were cut back, 5 bases at V and 3 bases at J, with 13 bases in the middle.

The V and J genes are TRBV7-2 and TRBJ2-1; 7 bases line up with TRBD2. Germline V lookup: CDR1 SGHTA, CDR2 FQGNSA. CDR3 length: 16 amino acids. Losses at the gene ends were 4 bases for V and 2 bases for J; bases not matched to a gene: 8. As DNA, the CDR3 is TGTGCCAGCAGCTCAGACCTAGCGGAAGCCTACAATGAGCAGTTCTTC. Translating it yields CASSSDLAEAYNEQFF.

CDR3 protein: CSVEGAGEGEQYF. CDR3 in DNA: TGCAGCGTTGAAGGAGCGGGAGAAGGCGAGCAGTACTTC. This chain uses TRBV29-1 with TRBJ2-7; 8 nucleotides line up with TRBD2. The CDR3 contains 13 residues. Trimming cost V 1 base and J 6 bases; bases outside gene matches: 5. Germline CDR1 is SQVTM and CDR2 is ANQGSEA.

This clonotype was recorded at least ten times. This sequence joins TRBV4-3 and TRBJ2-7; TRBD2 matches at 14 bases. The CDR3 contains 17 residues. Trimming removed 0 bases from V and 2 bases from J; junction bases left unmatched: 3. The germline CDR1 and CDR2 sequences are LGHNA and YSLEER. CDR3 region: CASSQDRTSGRTYEQYF. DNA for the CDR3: TGCGCCAGCAGCCAAGATCGGACTAGCGGGAGGACCTACGAGCAGTACTTC.

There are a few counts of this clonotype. The CDR3, as DNA: TGCGCCAGCAGCCAAGATTCGCAGGGGCTCCTCAATGAGCAGTTCTTC. It yields the protein CASSQDSQGLLNEQFF. The chain employs TRBV4-1 and TRBJ2-1; TRBD1 might be the D (6 bases). The CDR3 has 16 amino acids. CDR1 and CDR2 (germline): MGHRA, YSYEKL. The V gene lost 0 bases and the J gene lost 6 bases, with 15 bases spanning the gap.